Following are 21 T cell receptor beta chains from one sample sequenced in a study of shared clonotypes between healthy human individuals. It was CD45RO-negative cells, positively selected for CCR7, that made up naive CD8 cells, with terminally differentiated effector memory CD45RA+ cells excluded. Profiled with immunoSEQ multiplex PCR; TCRdb holds only in-frame clones, not every one. The sample lists under 2,000,000 clones; just under 95% were seen once. The sequencing input was naive CD8+ T cells sorted from blood. Every receptor here comes from a man between 18 and 29 years old in good health.

This chain joins TRBV4-1 and TRBJ2-3; D is ambiguous. The CDR3 contains 15 residues. The germline gives CDR1 MGHRA, CDR2 YSYEKL. Trimming took 4 bases from V and 4 from J, leaving 15 bases between them. CDR3 coding DNA: TGCGCCAGCAGCCCAAGACCCAGCCCTGCAGATACGCAGTATTTT. It translates to CASSPRPSPADTQYF.

To note about this clone: The identical CDR3 is also encoded by other nucleotide sequences in the sample. The V gene is TRBV27, the J gene TRBJ2-2; D is possibly TRBD2 (5 bases). CDR3 length: 14 amino acids. Germline V CDR1 and CDR2: MNHEY, SMNVEV (reference sequence). Trimming shortened V by 2 bases and J by 3 bases, and 7 bases separated the two germline ends. The DNA for the CDR3 is TGTGCCAGCAGTTTAGTGGGAGACACCGGGGAGCTGTTTTTT. This sequence encodes CASSLVGDTGELFF.

The chain recombines TRBV27 with TRBJ2-1; weak D call: TRBD2 (6 bases). CDR3 size: 15 residues. The germline V gene has CDR1 MNHEY and CDR2 SMNVEV (reference sequence). Trimming pared 2 bases from V and 3 bases from J, leaving 11 bases between. CDR3 protein: CASSLIADYYNEQFF. CDR3 coding DNA: TGTGCCAGCAGTTTAATAGCGGATTACTACAATGAGCAGTTCTTC.

The rearrangement joins TRBV2 to TRBJ2-3; tentatively, D is TRBD2 (5 bases). Trimming pared 7 bases from V and 2 bases from J, leaving 10 bases between. CDR1 SNHLY and CDR2 FYNNEI come from the germline V gene. This CDR3 is built from 13 residues. The CDR3 reads CASKGGYTDTQYF. CDR3 nucleotides: TGTGCCAGCAAGGGCGGGTACACAGATACGCAGTATTTT.

The rearrangement links TRBV4-1 to TRBJ1-5; D is ambiguous. CDR3 length: 16 amino acids. V shed 4 bases and J shed 2 bases, with 15 bases lying between them. Germline CDR1 reads MGHRA; CDR2 reads YSYEKL. The CDR3 region is CASSPTYGYRNQPQHF. The CDR3 DNA reads as TGCGCCAGCAGCCCGACGTACGGGTATCGCAATCAGCCCCAGCATTTT.

The chain employs TRBV6-6 and TRBJ1-6, with D maybe TRBD1 (5 bases). The CDR3 contains 15 residues. The V end was cut by 5 bases, the J end by 8 bases, with 16 bases between. CDR1 and CDR2 from the germline V gene are MNHNY and SVGAGI (reference sequence). CDR3 amino acids: CASSGLGGNDSPLHF. CDR3 bases: TGTGCCAGCAGTGGTTTGGGGGGGAACGATTCACCCCTCCACTTT.

This chain connects TRBV7-9 to TRBJ2-1; maybe TRBD1 (6 bases). The CDR3 is 15 amino acids. The V end was cut by 2 bases, the J end by 6 bases, with 14 bases between. Germline values: CDR1 SEHNR, CDR2 FQNEAQ (reference sequence). The DNA for the CDR3 is TGTGCCAGCAGCTTAATGTGGGGGCGATCCAATGAGCAGTTCTTC. The encoded protein is CASSLMWGRSNEQFF.

The V gene is TRBV29-1, the J gene TRBJ1-1; the D is unclear. The CDR3 length is 12 residues. Trimming removed 2 bases at V and 7 bases at J, with 11 bases between. In germline, CDR1 is SQVTM, CDR2 ANQGSEA. CDR3 DNA sequence: TGCAGCGTTGAATCGGGGTCAGATGAAGCTTTCTTT. This translates into CSVESGSDEAFF.

The chain links TRBV7-9 to TRBJ1-3; weak D call: TRBD1 (6 bases). CDR1 is SEHNR and CDR2 is FQNEAQ in the germline V gene (reference sequence). Trimming removed 4 bases at V and 7 bases at J, with 8 bases between. CDR3 length: 12 amino acids. The CDR3 region is CASSSQGNTIYF. The CDR3 DNA reads TGTGCCAGCAGCTCACAGGGTAACACCATATATTTT.

The rearrangement links TRBV4-1 to TRBJ2-7, with TRBD2 as a possible D gene (7 bases). The germline CDR1 and CDR2 sequences are MGHRA and YSYEKL. This CDR3 region has 16 residues. V was shortened by 3 bases and J by 0 bases, with 15 bases between the two germline ends. The CDR3: CASSHKGGGSSYEQYF. The CDR3 DNA reads TGCGCCAGCAGCCATAAAGGGGGGGGTTCCTCCTACGAGCAGTACTTC.

The chain combines TRBV18 with TRBJ2-7; D ambiguous. Germline V gives CDR1 KGHSH, CDR2 LQKENI. The V end lost 3 bases, the J end lost 0 bases, and 18 bases lay between the germline ends. The CDR3 spans 17 residues. CDR3 coding DNA: TGTGCCAGCTCACCGGTTGACCAGGCGTCTTACTCCTACGAGCAGTACTTC. Encoded protein: CASSPVDQASYSYEQYF.

The genes are TRBV10-2 and TRBJ2-1; D ambiguous. Germline V CDR1 and CDR2: WSHSY, SAAADI. V dropped 6 bases and J dropped 4 bases, with 10 bases sitting between them. The CDR3 is 13 amino acids. DNA of the CDR3: TGCGCCAGCAGCTTATCGACTTACAATGAGCAGTTCTTC. This encodes CASSLSTYNEQFF.

The V call is TRBV2, the J call TRBJ2-7; 9 nucleotides line up with TRBD2. CDR3 length: 17 amino acids. Germline assignment: CDR1 SNHLY and CDR2 FYNNEI. Germline trimming cut 0 bases from V and 0 bases from J; bases unmatched to any gene: 6. CDR3 residues: CASSEAGLAPSSYEQYF. The CDR3 DNA reads TGTGCCAGCAGTGAAGCTGGACTAGCGCCGAGCTCCTACGAGCAGTACTTC. The entire variable domain, with the rest obtained from reference TRBV2 and TRBJ2-7, is as follows: EPEVTQTPSHQVTQMGQEVILRCVPISNHLYFYWYRQILGQKVEFLVSFYNNEISEKSEIFDDQFSVERPDGSNFTLKIRSTKLEDSAMYFCASSEAGLAPSSYEQYFGPGTRLTVT.

The V gene is TRBV7-9, the J gene TRBJ1-5; 10 nucleotides match TRBD1. V lost 5 bases and J lost 7; bases outside the gene matches: 8. The CDR3 is made up of 15 amino acids. Germline V gene lookup returns CDR1 SEHNR and CDR2 FQNEAQ (reference sequence). The CDR3 DNA sequence: TGTGCCAGCAGCACCGGACAGGGGGAATGGCAGCCCCAGCATTTT. This encodes CASSTGQGEWQPQHF.

The chain has TRBV27 and TRBJ2-7; tentatively, D is TRBD2 (6 bases). V shed 4 bases and J shed 3 bases, with 22 bases lying between them. In germline, CDR1 is MNHEY, CDR2 SMNVEV (reference sequence). This CDR3 spans 17 amino acids. The CDR3 bases are TGTGCCAGCAGTTGGACGGGAGTCCAAGGCCCTTACTACGAGCAGTACTTC. Amino acid sequence: CASSWTGVQGPYYEQYF.

The chain links TRBV7-9 to TRBJ2-1, with D tentatively TRBD1 or TRBD2 (5 bases each). Germline lookup yields CDR1 SEHNR and CDR2 FQNEAQ (reference sequence). The CDR3 is 13 residues long. Trimming took off 5 bases at V and 9 bases at J, with 14 bases between the two ends. The CDR3 region has the DNA TGTGCCAGCAGCGGGGACCTAGACGTTGAGCAGTTCTTC. It specifies CASSGDLDVEQFF.

The chain joins TRBV30 to TRBJ2-1; 12 bases fit TRBD2. The germline V gene has CDR1 GTSNPN and CDR2 SVGIG (reference sequence). V lost 2 bases to trimming and J lost 9 bases; unmatched junction nucleotides: 5. The CDR3 sequence is 14 residues long. DNA for the CDR3: TGTGCCTGGAGTTCGCGACTAGCGGGAGTTGAGCAGTTCTTC. Its protein product is CAWSSRLAGVEQFF.

The table lists this clone with a count of one. The V gene is TRBV4-3, the J gene TRBJ2-2, with TRBD2 identical over 7 bases. J lost 2 bases, V lost 1 base, and 10 bases had no gene match. Germline CDR1 is LGHNA and CDR2 is YSLEER. The CDR3 is made up of 18 amino acids. CDR3 in DNA: TGCGCCAGCAGCCAAGGGGCGGGGGACGTTTTTAACACCGGGGAGCTGTTTTTT. This translates into CASSQGAGDVFNTGELFF.

The chain couples TRBV2 to TRBJ2-1; D is unresolved. This CDR3 has 13 residues. CDR1 is SNHLY and CDR2 is FYNNEI in the germline V gene. V was clipped by 10 bases and J by 3 bases, with 13 bases between them. CDR3 residues: CATHSTLYNEQFF. CDR3 sequence (DNA): TGTGCCACGCATTCCACTCTCTACAATGAGCAGTTCTTC.

The chain joins TRBV4-2 to TRBJ2-1; TRBD2 aligns across 16 bases. The CDR3 length is 18 residues. Per the germline V gene, CDR1 is LGHNA and CDR2 is YNFKEQ. Germline trimming cut 2 bases from V and 5 bases from J; bases unmatched to any gene: 6. The CDR3 region is CASSQTAGTSGGDNEQFF. In DNA form, the CDR3 reads TGTGCCAGCAGCCAAACCGCCGGGACTAGCGGGGGGGACAATGAGCAGTTCTTC.

Concerning this clone: Within the sample, other DNA sequences also encode this same CDR3. The J gene is TRBJ2-7, the V gene TRBV27, with 8 bases aligning to TRBD2. V shed 5 bases and J 3 bases; nucleotides not matched to a gene: 3. Germline CDR1 MNHEY, CDR2 SMNVEV (reference sequence). This CDR3 spans 13 amino acids. This chain's CDR3 is CASSPGLGYEQYF. The CDR3 DNA reads TGTGCCAGCAGTCCGGGACTAGGCTACGAGCAGTACTTC.